Presented here are 20 T cell receptor beta chains from one specimen sequenced in a study of blood T cell repertoires in COVID-19. Some clones are missing from TCRdb's copy, which holds only in-frame ones; the method was immunoSEQ multiplex PCR. The sample holds approximately 67,000 clones, over 80% seen once. Sequencing was carried out using peripheral blood. The origin of the receptors is a human donor in a cohort sampled during active COVID-19.

The chain links TRBV2 to TRBJ2-1, with D tentatively TRBD1 (6 bases). The CDR3 contains 15 residues. Germline loops: CDR1 SNHLY, CDR2 FYNNEI. V was clipped by 6 bases and J by 2 bases, with 14 bases between them. Here the CDR3 reads CASRRGQSTYNEQFF. CDR3 nucleotide sequence: TGTGCCAGCAGACGAGGACAGTCGACCTACAATGAGCAGTTCTTC. The full variable domain, completed using reference TRBV2 and TRBJ2-1, is EPEVTQTPSHQVTQMGQEVILRCVPISNHLYFYWYRQILGQKVEFLVSFYNNEISEKSEIFDDQFSVERPDGSNFTLKIRSTKLEDSAMYFCASRRGQSTYNEQFFGPGTRLTVL.

The chain couples TRBV7-3 to TRBJ2-3; TRBD2 matches at 9 bases. There are 15 residues in the CDR3. Trimming removed 1 base from V and 2 bases from J; junction bases left unmatched: 1. From germline, CDR1 is SGHTA and CDR2 FQGTGA. CDR3 DNA sequence: TGTGCCAGCAGCTTAATAGCGGGAGACACAGATACGCAGTATTTT. It codes for CASSLIAGDTDTQYF.

The chain recombines TRBV18 with TRBJ1-1, with D maybe TRBD1 (6 bases). The V end was cut by 6 bases, the J end by 1 base, with 9 bases between. Germline V gives CDR1 KGHSH, CDR2 LQKENI. The CDR3 spans 13 residues. CDR3 in DNA: TGTGCCAGCTCCCCGACAGGGAACACTGAAGCTTTCTTT. Protein sequence: CASSPTGNTEAFF.

This sequence joins TRBV4-2 and TRBJ2-7, with 11 bases matching TRBD2. The CDR3 contains 14 residues. V was pared by 3 bases and J by 6 bases, with 4 bases of the junction left unmatched. Germline CDR1 is LGHNA and CDR2 is YNFKEQ. This CDR3 is CASSHTSGSGEQYF. CDR3 nucleotide sequence: TGTGCCAGCAGCCACACTAGCGGGAGTGGCGAGCAGTACTTC.

The rearrangement links TRBV5-1 to TRBJ2-5; TRBD1 aligns across 12 bases. V gave up 2 bases and J gave up 5 bases; unmatched junction bases: 7. CDR3 size: 16 residues. CDR1 and CDR2 (germline): SGHRS, YFSETQ. CDR3 region: CASSLMGQGAAETQYF. The CDR3, as DNA: TGCGCCAGCAGCTTAATGGGACAGGGGGCCGCGGAGACCCAGTACTTC.

Here the CDR3 DNA reads TGTGCCAGCAGCCCTGGACTAGCGGGAGGTTTTCGTCGCGAGCAGTACTTC. It encodes CASSPGLAGGFRREQYF. The chain employs TRBV7-9 and TRBJ2-7; TRBD2 agrees at 14 bases. The CDR3 runs 17 residues. The V gene's germline CDR1 is SEHNR and CDR2 FQNEAQ (reference sequence). Losses at the gene ends were 5 bases for V and 6 bases for J; bases not matched to a gene: 12.

The rearrangement uses TRBV2 and TRBJ2-2, with TRBD2 identical over 13 bases. This CDR3 has 16 residues. Trimming took 3 bases from V and 4 from J; bases not matched to a gene: 2. Per the germline V gene, CDR1 is SNHLY and CDR2 is FYNNEI. The CDR3 region has the DNA TGTGCCAGCAGTGAGACTAGCGGGAGGAGCACCGGGGAGCTGTTTTTT. Residues: CASSETSGRSTGELFF.

This chain links TRBV12-3 or TRBV12-4 with TRBJ2-2; maybe TRBD1 (6 bases). The length of the CDR3 is 12 residues. The V and J ends lost 3 bases and 11 bases respectively, with 10 bases between them. In nucleotides, the CDR3 is TGTGCCAGCAGTTTTGTGGGGGCCGAGCTGTTTTTT. It translates to CASSFVGAELFF.

This clone was observed a single time. The chain couples TRBV10-3 to TRBJ1-1; 7 nucleotides agree with TRBD1. The CDR3 is 16 amino acids. The V segment lost 2 bases and the J segment 0 bases; nucleotides outside the gene matches: 6. The germline CDR1 and CDR2 sequences are ENHRY and SYGVKD. CDR3: CAISEPSDRMNTEAFF. For the CDR3, the DNA is TGTGCCATCAGTGAGCCCTCGGACAGGATGAACACTGAAGCTTTCTTT.

The gene calls are TRBV4-3 and TRBJ1-3; no firm D call. Trimming removed 1 base at V and 2 bases at J, with 9 bases between. The germline gives CDR1 LGHNA, CDR2 YSLEER. There are 15 residues in the CDR3. The CDR3 bases are TGCGCCAGCAGCCAAGTTCTAGGAGCTGGAAACACCATATATTTT. This sequence encodes CASSQVLGAGNTIYF.

About this clone: This sample includes further DNA sequences coding for the same CDR3. V usage is TRBV6-1 and J usage is TRBJ1-5, with a weak D call TRBD1 (5 bases). Germline assignment: CDR1 MNHNS and CDR2 SASEGT. This CDR3 is 16 amino acids long. The ends were cut back, 2 bases at V and 0 bases at J, with 11 bases in the middle. CDR3: CASSELAGYSNQPQHF. CDR3 coding DNA: TGTGCCAGCAGTGAATTGGCAGGGTATAGCAATCAGCCCCAGCATTTT.

V and J are TRBV30 and TRBJ2-7; TRBD2 matches at 9 bases. Trimming at V came to 2 bases and at J to 4 bases, leaving 6 bases not matched to a gene. Germline CDR1 reads GTSNPN; CDR2 reads SVGIG (reference sequence). The CDR3 has 14 residues. The CDR3 DNA reads as TGTGCCTGGAGTTCTGGTAGCGGGAGTTACGAGCAGTACTTC. This sequence encodes CAWSSGSGSYEQYF.

V and J are TRBV28 and TRBJ2-7; TRBD1 matches 11 bases. The CDR3 runs 13 residues. Germline V gene lookup returns CDR1 MDHEN and CDR2 SYDVKM. The V segment lost 6 bases and the J segment 2 bases; nucleotides outside the gene matches: 0. Here the CDR3 DNA reads TGTGCCAGCAGGGGACAGGGGGCCTACGAGCAGTACTTC. Encoded protein: CASRGQGAYEQYF.

The V call is TRBV5-1, the J call TRBJ2-3; D not resolved. Germline lookup yields CDR1 SGHRS and CDR2 YFSETQ. Trimming stripped 5 bases from V and 0 bases from J, with 16 bases between. The CDR3 sequence is 16 residues long. In DNA form, the CDR3 reads TGCGCCAGCAGTTGGCCTGCGGCTACTAGCACAGATACGCAGTATTTT. Its translation: CASSWPAATSTDTQYF.

The V gene is TRBV28, the J gene TRBJ2-5; the D gene is possibly TRBD2 (5 bases). This CDR3 comprises 17 residues. CDR1 MDHEN and CDR2 SYDVKM come from the germline V gene. The V end was cut by 5 bases, the J end by 4 bases, with 23 bases between. The CDR3 reads CASSLHTGFIGAETQYF. As DNA, the CDR3 is TGTGCCAGCAGTCTCCATACGGGGTTTATCGGTGCAGAGACCCAGTACTTC.

J is TRBJ2-2 and V is TRBV7-9, with 10 bases fitting TRBD1. The CDR3 is made up of 20 amino acids. Germline V gene lookup returns CDR1 SEHNR and CDR2 FQNEAQ (reference sequence). J gave up 0 bases and V 5 bases, and 15 bases lay outside the gene matches. CDR3 bases: TGTGCCAGCAGCATCCTCCCCGGGACAGGGGCAAAATCGAACACCGGGGAGCTGTTTTTT. It specifies CASSILPGTGAKSNTGELFF.

This clone was seen once. This chain links TRBV3-1 (or the pseudogene TRBV3-2) with TRBJ2-5, with D tentatively TRBD2 (6 bases). Germline loops: CDR1 LGHDT, CDR2 YNNKEL (reference sequence). V lost 4 bases and J lost 5, with 8 bases in between. The CDR3 has 12 amino acids. Here the CDR3 DNA reads TGTGCCAGCAGCCTGGAGGGGGAGACCCAGTACTTC. Translating gives CASSLEGETQYF.

The rearrangement links TRBV28 to TRBJ2-5; TRBD1 matches at 7 bases. CDR3 length equals 13 residues. Germline lookup yields CDR1 MDHEN and CDR2 SYDVKM. The J segment lost 4 bases and the V segment lost 5 bases, leaving 4 bases of the junction unmatched. The CDR3 sequence: CASSTQGLETQYF. Here the CDR3 DNA reads TGTGCCAGCAGTACACAGGGGTTAGAGACCCAGTACTTC.

The chain couples TRBV7-3 to TRBJ2-5; weak D call: TRBD2 (6 bases). There are 17 residues in the CDR3. The germline gives CDR1 SGHTA, CDR2 FQGTGA. V gave up 5 bases and J gave up 4 bases, with 23 bases separating them. This CDR3 is CASSRDGTGTYGETQYF. CDR3 bases: TGTGCCAGCAGCCGCGACGGGACTGGGACGTATGGAGAGACCCAGTACTTC.

The rearrangement links TRBV5-1 to TRBJ2-4; 9 bases fit TRBD1. Germline CDR1 SGHRS, CDR2 YFSETQ. The CDR3 length is 15 residues. J gave up 6 bases and V 4 bases, and 8 bases lay outside the gene matches. CDR3 nucleotide sequence: TGCGCCAGCAGCGAAGACAGGGGGTTTTCAAACATTCAGTACTTC. Protein: CASSEDRGFSNIQYF.